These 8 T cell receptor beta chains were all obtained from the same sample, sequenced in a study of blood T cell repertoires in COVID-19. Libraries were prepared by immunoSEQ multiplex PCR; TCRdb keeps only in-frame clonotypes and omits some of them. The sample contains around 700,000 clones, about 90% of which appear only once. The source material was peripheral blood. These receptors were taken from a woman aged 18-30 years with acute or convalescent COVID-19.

The CDR3 sequence is CASRDRALWNYGYTF. As DNA, the CDR3 is TGTGCCAGCCGGGACAGGGCTTTATGGAACTATGGCTACACCTTC. This rearrangement joins TRBV27 to TRBJ1-2; 9 bases are a match to TRBD1. CDR3 length: 15 amino acids. The V gene end was trimmed by 8 bases and the J gene end by 2 bases; junction bases not matched to a gene: 9. CDR1 and CDR2 from the germline V gene are MNHEY and SMNVEV (reference sequence).

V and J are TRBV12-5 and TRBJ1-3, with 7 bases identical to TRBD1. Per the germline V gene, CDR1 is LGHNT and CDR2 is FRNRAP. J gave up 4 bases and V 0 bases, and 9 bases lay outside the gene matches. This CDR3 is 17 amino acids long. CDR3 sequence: CASGLVLDRVHGNTIYF. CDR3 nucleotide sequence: TGTGCTAGTGGTTTGGTACTCGACAGGGTCCACGGAAACACCATATATTTT.

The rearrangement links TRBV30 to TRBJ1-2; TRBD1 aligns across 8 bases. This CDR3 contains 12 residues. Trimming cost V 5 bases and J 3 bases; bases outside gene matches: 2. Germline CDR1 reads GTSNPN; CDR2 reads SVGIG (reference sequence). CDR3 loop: CAWATGDYGYTF. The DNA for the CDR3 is TGTGCCTGGGCGACAGGGGACTATGGCTACACCTTC.

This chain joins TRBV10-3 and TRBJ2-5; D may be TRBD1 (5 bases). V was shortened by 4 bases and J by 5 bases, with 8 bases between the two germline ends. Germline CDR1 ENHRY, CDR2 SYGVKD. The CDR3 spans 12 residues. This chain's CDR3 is CAISARAETQYF. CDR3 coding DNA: TGTGCCATCAGTGCCAGGGCCGAGACCCAGTACTTC.

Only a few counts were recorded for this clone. The CDR3 DNA reads as TGTGCCAGCAGCTCAAAGGGAGGGCCGAGCTATGGCTACACCTTC. This gives the protein CASSSKGGPSYGYTF. The chain links TRBV7-3 to TRBJ1-2; D is unresolved. V was shortened by 4 bases and J by 4 bases, with 16 bases between the two germline ends. CDR1 is SGHTA and CDR2 is FQGTGA in the germline V gene. The CDR3 spans 15 residues. Filled out from reference TRBV7-3 and TRBJ1-2, the complete variable domain reads GAGVSQTPSNKVTEKGKYVELRCDPISGHTALYWYRQSLGQGPEFLIYFQGTGAADDSGLPNDRFFAVRPEGSVSTLKIQRTERGDSAVYLCASSSKGGPSYGYTFGSGTRLTVV.

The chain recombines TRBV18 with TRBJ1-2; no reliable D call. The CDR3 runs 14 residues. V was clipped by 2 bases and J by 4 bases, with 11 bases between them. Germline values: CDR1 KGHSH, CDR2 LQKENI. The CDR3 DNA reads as TGTGCCAGCTCACCATTGCCAGAATCCTATGGCTACACCTTC. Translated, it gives CASSPLPESYGYTF.

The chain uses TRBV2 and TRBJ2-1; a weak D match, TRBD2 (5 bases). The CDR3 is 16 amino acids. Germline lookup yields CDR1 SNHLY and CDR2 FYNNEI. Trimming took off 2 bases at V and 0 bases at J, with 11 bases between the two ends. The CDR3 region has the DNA TGTGCCAGCAGTGAAAAGGGCGAGGGCTCCTACAATGAGCAGTTCTTC. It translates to CASSEKGEGSYNEQFF.

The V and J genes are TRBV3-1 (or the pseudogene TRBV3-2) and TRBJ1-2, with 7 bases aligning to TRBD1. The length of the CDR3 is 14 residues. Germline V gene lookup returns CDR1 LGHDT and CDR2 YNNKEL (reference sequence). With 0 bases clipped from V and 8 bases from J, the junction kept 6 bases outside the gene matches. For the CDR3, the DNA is TGTGCCAGCAGCCAAGATCGAAGGGGGCGCGGCTACACCTTC. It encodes CASSQDRRGRGYTF.